The source of this T cell receptor (beta chain) is a study of T cell changes during pregnancy in multiple sclerosis. Here immunoSEQ multiplex PCR was the method, and the copy in TCRdb shows in-frame clones only, minus some. This sample has roughly 12,000 clones; roughly nine tenths occur once, and the top ten carry around 15%. Between the trimmed V and J ends, which lost 1 base and 6 bases, there was a span of 22 bases. The length of the CDR3 is 18 residues. CDR1 SEHNR and CDR2 FQNEAQ come from the germline V gene (reference sequence). The receptor comes from a female donor in good health, enrolled as a control in a pregnancy study. The starting material was CD8+ T cells from peripheral blood mononuclear cells, obtained in the second trimester of pregnancy. V and J are TRBV7-9 and TRBJ1-5, with a weak D call TRBD1 (6 bases). CDR3: CASSLVRGKATSGQPQHF. The CDR3, as DNA: TGTGCCAGCAGCTTAGTCAGGGGTAAGGCTACGTCGGGTCAGCCCCAGCATTTT.